This TCR beta chain stems from a study of blood T cell repertoires in COVID-19. Study at large: The analysed material was cDNA or gDNA that came from T cells, B-cell-depleted T cells, or PBMCs.

The CDR3 runs to 16 residues. Germline V gene sequence: CDR1 SGHRS, CDR2 YFSETQ. Trimming cost V 3 bases and J 3 bases, with 18 bases left between them. Using immunoSEQ multiplex PCR, the repertoire was profiled, and TCRdb retains in-frame clones only, with some absent. Among about 180,000 clones, nearly 90% were seen once, and the ten largest hold roughly 2.4%. Sequencing was performed on PBMCs or T cells enriched from blood (not recorded which). V is TRBV5-1 and J is TRBJ1-1; D possibly corresponds to TRBD1 (6 bases). This clonotype originated in a woman aged 40-49 years with acute COVID-19. CDR3 region: CASSSNDGQLYTEAFF. The CDR3 region has the DNA TGCGCCAGCAGCTCGAACGACGGACAGCTTTACACTGAAGCTTTCTTT.